This T cell receptor (beta chain) was sequenced for a study of shared clonotypes between healthy human individuals. Clones were read by immunoSEQ multiplex PCR, and TCRdb kept only the in-frame ones, dropping some. Of 2,100,000 or so clones in the sample, approximately 94% are singletons; the top ten hold around 0.13%. This clone has a single count. Its antigen is undetermined. Germline V gene data show CDR1 as MDHEN and CDR2 as SYDVKM. This CDR3 region has 15 residues. With 1 base clipped from V and 8 bases from J, the junction kept 8 bases outside the gene matches. Study results and caveats: Investigators expected sequencing depth to affect clonotype sharing among donors. Despite large depth, rarefaction showed incomplete sorted-subset sequencing.

The sample taken for sequencing was naive CD4+ T cells sorted from blood. Subset denoted: CD45RA+ positively selected. This chain connects TRBV28 to TRBJ2-3; the match to TRBD2 covers 8 bases. This clonotype was obtained from a man aged 18 to 29 in good health. This chain's CDR3 is CASSLSGGGQGTQYF. The CDR3 DNA is TGTGCCAGCAGTTTATCCGGGGGGGGCCAGGGTACGCAGTATTTT.